The source of this T cell receptor (beta chain) is a study of OX40 agonist ivuxolimab in advanced cancers. As for the study in general: In this cohort, patients received ivuxolimab, an agonistic anti-OX40 (CD134) antibody. Patient treatment consisted of intravenous ivuxolimab administration every 2 weeks at 0.01 to 10 mg/kg.

This clone showed up just once. Antigen: not known. Method: immunoSEQ multiplex PCR; TCRdb's copy keeps in-frame clones and lacks some. Of around 15,000 clones in the sample, roughly 82% were seen once. Study-wide findings and caveats: Clonal expansion was among the lowest in partial responders at 0.1-3.0 mg/kg, especially CD8+.

Trimming pared 4 bases from V and 1 base from J, leaving 18 bases between. CDR3 length equals 17 residues. Germline V lookup: CDR1 MGHRA, CDR2 YSYEKL. This TCR was recovered from an adult with an advanced solid tumor such as melanoma, head and neck, liver or kidney cancer. This material consisted of CD4+ or CD8+ T cells sorted from blood, taken in a trial of the OX40 agonist ivuxolimab. The chain is built from TRBV4-1 and TRBJ2-3, with D maybe TRBD2 (6 bases). The CDR3 DNA reads as TGCGCCAGCAGCCTAAAGATGGAGGACTATGGCACAGATACGCAGTATTTT. Protein sequence: CASSLKMEDYGTDTQYF.